This T cell receptor (beta chain) stems from a study of spatial heterogeneity in lung cancer. Study summary: The average appearance count of each unique TCR and UMI combination in raw reads was more than nine.

In its sample, this clonotype was seen a few times. The time point: sample taken at primary tumor resection. TCRs were sequenced from unsorted whole RNA of tumor, nontumor lung or PBMC. Donation came from 70 or so patients with untreated early-stage non-small cell lung cancer. The CDR3 covers 13 residues. Trimming at V came to 5 bases and at J to 3 bases, leaving 3 bases not matched to a gene. Germline CDR1 reads SGHTA; CDR2 reads FQGTGA. Every cDNA TCR molecule received its own unique molecular identifier. One entry per CDR3 protein, called by TCRdb with MiXCR from the 5' RACE reads. The profile covers about 36,000 distinct CDR3 sequences, with around 5.2% appearing a single time and 29% taken by the ten largest.

This receptor was taken from a female donor with early-stage non-small cell lung cancer. Sequencing used PBMCs, obtained at surgery. The J gene is TRBJ1-2, the V gene TRBV7-3, with 7 bases lining up with TRBD1. In nucleotides, the CDR3 is TGTGCCAGCAGCCCTACAGGGGACTATGGCTACACCTTC. Translating gives CASSPTGDYGYTF.